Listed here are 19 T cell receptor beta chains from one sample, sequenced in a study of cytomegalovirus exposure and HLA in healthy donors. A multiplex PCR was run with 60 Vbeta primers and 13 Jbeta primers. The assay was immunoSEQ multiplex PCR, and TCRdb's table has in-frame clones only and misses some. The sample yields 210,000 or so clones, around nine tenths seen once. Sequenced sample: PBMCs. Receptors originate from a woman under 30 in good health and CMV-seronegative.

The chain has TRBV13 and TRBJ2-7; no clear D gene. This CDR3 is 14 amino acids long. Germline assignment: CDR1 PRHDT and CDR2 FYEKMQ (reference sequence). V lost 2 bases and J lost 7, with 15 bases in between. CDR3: CASSLRVALREQYF. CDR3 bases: TGTGCCAGCAGCTTACGGGTAGCATTAAGGGAGCAGTACTTC.

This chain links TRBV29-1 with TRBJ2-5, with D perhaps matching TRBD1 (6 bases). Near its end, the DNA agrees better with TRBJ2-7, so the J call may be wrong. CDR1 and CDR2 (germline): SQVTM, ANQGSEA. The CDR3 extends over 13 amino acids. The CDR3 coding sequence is TGCAGCGTTCGGCCAGGGGTCTCCTACGAGCAGTACTTC. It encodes CSVRPGVSYEQYF.

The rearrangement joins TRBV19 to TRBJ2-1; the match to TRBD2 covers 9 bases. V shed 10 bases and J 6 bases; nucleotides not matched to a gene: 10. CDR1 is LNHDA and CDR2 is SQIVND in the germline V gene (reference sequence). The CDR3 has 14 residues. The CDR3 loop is CATVGTSILNEQFF. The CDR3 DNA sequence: TGTGCCACTGTCGGGACTAGCATTCTCAATGAGCAGTTCTTC.

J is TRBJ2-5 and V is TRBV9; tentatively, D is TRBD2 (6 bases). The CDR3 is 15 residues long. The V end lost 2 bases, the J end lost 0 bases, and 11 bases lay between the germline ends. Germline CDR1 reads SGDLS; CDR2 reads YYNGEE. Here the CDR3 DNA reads TGTGCCAGCAGCGTCCACAGCGGGCACCAAGAGACCCAGTACTTC. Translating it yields CASSVHSGHQETQYF.

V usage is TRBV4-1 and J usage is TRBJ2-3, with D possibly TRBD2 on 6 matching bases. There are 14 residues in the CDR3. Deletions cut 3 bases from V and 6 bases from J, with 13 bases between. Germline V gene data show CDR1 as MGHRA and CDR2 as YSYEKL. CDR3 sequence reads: CASSQAGTWDTQYF. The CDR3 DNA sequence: TGCGCCAGCAGCCAGGCGGGGACGTGGGATACGCAGTATTTT.

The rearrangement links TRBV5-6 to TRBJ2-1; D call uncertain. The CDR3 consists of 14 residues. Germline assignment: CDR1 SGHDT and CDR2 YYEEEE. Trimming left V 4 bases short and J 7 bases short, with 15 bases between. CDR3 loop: CASSVTYYVNEQFF. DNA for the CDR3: TGTGCCAGCAGCGTAACGTACTATGTAAATGAGCAGTTCTTC.

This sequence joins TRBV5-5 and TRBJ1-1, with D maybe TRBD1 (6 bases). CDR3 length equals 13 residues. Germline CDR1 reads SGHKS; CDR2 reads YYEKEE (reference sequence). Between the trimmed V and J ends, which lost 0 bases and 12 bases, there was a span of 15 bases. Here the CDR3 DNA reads TGTGCCAGCAGCTTGGTTAGGCAGGGGCTAACTTTCTTT. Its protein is CASSLVRQGLTFF. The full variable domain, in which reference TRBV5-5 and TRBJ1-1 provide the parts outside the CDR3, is DAGVTQSPTHLIKTRGQQVTLRCSPISGHKSVSWYQQVLGQGPQFIFQYYEKEERGRGNFPDRFSARQFPNYSSELNVNALLLGDSALYLCASSLVRQGLTFFGQGTRLTVV.

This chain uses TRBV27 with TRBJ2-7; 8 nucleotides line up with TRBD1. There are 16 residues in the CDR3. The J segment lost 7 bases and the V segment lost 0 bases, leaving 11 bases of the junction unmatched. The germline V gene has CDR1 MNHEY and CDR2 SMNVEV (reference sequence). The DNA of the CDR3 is TGTGCCAGCAGTTTATCGTGGGGACAGGCCCTTGGGGAGCAGTACTTC. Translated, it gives CASSLSWGQALGEQYF.

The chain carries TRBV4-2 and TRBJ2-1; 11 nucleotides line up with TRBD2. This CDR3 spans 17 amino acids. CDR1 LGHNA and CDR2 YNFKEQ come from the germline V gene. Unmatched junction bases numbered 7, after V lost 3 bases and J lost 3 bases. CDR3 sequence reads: CASSQGPGLAVYNEQFF. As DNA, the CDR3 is TGTGCCAGCAGCCAGGGACCGGGACTAGCGGTCTACAATGAGCAGTTCTTC.

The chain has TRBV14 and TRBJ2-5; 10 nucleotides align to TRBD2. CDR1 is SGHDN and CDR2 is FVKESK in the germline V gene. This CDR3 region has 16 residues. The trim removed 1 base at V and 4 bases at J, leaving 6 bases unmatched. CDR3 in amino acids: CASSQVSGGKGETQYF. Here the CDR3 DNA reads TGTGCCAGCAGCCAAGTTAGCGGGGGGAAAGGAGAGACCCAGTACTTC.

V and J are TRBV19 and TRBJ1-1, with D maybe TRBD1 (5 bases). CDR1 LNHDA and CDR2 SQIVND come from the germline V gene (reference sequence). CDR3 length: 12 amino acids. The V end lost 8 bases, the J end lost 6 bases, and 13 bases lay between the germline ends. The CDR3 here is CASSRGGPEAFF. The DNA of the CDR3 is TGTGCCAGTTCCCGGGGGGGACCTGAAGCTTTCTTT.

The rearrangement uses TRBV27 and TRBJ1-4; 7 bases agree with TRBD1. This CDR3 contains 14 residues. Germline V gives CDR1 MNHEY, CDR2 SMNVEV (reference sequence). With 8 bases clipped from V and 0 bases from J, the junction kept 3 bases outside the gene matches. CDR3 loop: CASSGTATNEKLFF. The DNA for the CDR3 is TGTGCCAGCTCTGGGACAGCAACTAATGAAAAACTGTTTTTT.

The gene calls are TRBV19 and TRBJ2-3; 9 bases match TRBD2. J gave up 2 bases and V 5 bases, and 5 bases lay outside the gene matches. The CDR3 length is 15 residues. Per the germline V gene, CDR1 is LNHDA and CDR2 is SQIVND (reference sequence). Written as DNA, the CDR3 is TGTGCCAGTAGTGTTCTAGCGGGATTCACAGATACGCAGTATTTT. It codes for CASSVLAGFTDTQYF.

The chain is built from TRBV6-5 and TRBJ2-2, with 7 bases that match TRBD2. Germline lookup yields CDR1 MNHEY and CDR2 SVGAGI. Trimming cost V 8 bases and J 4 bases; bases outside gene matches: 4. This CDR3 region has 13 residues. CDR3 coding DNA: TGTGCCAGCGGGAGGGCCGTCACCGGGGAGCTGTTTTTT. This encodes CASGRAVTGELFF.

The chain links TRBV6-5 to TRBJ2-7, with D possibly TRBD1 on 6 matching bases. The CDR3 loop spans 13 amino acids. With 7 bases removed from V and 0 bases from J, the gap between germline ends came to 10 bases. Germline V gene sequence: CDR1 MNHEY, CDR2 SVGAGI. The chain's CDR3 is CASTMTGSYEQYF. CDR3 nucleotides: TGTGCCAGCACGATGACAGGCTCCTACGAGCAGTACTTC.

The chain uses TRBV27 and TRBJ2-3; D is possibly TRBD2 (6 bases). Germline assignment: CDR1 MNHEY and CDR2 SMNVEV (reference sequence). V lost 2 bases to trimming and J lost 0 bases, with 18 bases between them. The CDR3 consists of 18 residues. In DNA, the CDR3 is TGTGCCAGCAGTTTACTCCTGGTGGGCGGGGTGAGCACAGATACGCAGTATTTT. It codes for CASSLLLVGGVSTDTQYF.

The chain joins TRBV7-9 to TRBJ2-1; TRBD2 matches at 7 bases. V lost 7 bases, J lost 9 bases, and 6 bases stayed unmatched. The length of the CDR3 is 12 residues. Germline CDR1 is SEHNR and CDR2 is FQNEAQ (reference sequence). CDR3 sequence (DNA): TGTGCCAGCACCAGCGGGGCAAGTGAGCAGTTCTTC. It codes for CASTSGASEQFF.

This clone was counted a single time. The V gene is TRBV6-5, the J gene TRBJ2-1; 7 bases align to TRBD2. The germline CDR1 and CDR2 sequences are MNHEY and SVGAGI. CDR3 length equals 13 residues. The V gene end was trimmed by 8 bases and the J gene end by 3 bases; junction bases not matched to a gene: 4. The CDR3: CASASGNYNEQFF. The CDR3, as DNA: TGTGCCAGCGCTAGCGGTAACTACAATGAGCAGTTCTTC.

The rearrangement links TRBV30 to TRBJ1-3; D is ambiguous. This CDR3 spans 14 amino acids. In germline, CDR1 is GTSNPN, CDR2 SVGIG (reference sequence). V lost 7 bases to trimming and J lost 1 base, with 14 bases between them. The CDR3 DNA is TGTGCCTCGTGGCGAGGGAGTTCTGGAAACACCATATATTTT. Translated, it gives CASWRGSSGNTIYF.